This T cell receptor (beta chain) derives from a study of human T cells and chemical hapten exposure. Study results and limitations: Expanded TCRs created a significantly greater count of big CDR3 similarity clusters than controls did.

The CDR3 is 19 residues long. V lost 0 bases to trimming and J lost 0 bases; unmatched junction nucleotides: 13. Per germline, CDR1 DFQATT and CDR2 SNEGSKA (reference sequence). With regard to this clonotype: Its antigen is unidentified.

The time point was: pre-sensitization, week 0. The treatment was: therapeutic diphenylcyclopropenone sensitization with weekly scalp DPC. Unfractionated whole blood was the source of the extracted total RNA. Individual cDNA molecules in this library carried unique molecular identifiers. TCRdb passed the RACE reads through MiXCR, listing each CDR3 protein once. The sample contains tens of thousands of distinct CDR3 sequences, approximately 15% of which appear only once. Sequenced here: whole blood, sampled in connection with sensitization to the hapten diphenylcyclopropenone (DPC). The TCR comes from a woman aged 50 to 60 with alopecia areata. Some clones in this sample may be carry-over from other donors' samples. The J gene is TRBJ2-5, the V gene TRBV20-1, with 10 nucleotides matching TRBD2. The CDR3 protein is CSARDLLAGSFVHQETQYF. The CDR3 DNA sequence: TGCAGTGCTAGAGATTTACTAGCGGGAAGTTTTGTCCACCAAGAGACCCAGTACTTC.